A single T cell receptor beta chain is shown here with its context. This entry belongs to a study of blood T cell repertoires in COVID-19. Turning to the study itself: Whether acute or convalescent, the COVID-19 samples came from the United States, Italy and Spain. From T cells, B-cell-depleted T cells, or PBMCs came the material, which was cDNA or gDNA.

In the study's own analysis: The authors estimated nucleated cell counts from reference gene primer amplification. Sequencing used immunoSEQ multiplex PCR; TCRdb keeps in-frame clones, though not all of them. V and J calls and clone size are given by that table; D and trimming were obtained from the DNA. The sample carries about 170,000 clones, about 83% recorded once. V lost 1 base and J lost 5; bases outside the gene matches: 8. Germline V gives CDR1 SGHTA, CDR2 FQGNSA. The CDR3 consists of 16 residues. The chain couples TRBV7-2 to TRBJ1-5, with TRBD1 matching over 7 bases. This sequence was found in a man between 18 and 35 years old with active or convalescent COVID-19. Sample: peripheral blood. DNA for the CDR3: TGTGCCAGCAGCTTAGGCCCGGGACAGCTGCATCAGCCCCAGCATTTT. Its translation: CASSLGPGQLHQPQHF.